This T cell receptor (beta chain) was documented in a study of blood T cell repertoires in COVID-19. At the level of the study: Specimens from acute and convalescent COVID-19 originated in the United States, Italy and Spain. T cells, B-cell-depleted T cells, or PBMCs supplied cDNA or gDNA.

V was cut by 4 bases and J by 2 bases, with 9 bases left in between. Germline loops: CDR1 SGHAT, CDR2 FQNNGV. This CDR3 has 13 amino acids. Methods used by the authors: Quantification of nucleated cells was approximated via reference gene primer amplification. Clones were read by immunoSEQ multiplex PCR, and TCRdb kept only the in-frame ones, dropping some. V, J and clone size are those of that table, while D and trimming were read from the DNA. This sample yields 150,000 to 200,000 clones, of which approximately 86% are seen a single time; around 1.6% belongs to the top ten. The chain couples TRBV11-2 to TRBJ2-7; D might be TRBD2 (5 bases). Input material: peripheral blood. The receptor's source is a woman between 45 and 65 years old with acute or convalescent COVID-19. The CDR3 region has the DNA TGTGCCAGCAGCTCTACCGGGACCTACGAGCAGTACTTC. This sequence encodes CASSSTGTYEQYF. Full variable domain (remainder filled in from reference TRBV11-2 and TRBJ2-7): EAGVAQSPRYKIIEKRQSVAFWCNPISGHATLYWYQQILGQGPKLLIQFQNNGVVDDSQLPKDRFSAERLKGVDSTLKIQPAKLEDSAVYLCASSSTGTYEQYFGPGTRLTVT.